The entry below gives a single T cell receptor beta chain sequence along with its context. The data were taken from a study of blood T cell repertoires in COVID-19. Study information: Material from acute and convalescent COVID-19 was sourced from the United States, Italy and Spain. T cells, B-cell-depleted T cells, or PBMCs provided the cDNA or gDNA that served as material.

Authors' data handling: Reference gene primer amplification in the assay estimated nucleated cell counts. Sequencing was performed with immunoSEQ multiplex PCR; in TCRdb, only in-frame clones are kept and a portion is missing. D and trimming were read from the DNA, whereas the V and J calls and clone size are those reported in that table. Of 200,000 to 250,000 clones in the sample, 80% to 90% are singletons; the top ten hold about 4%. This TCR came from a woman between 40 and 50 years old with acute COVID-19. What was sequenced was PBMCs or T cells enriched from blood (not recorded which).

The DNA of the CDR3 is TGTGCCAGCAGGTTCGACAGGGGGCTTACCTACAATGAGCAGTTCTTC. It encodes CASRFDRGLTYNEQFF. V gene TRBV2 combines with J gene TRBJ2-1, with 10 bases that match TRBD1. The CDR3 loop spans 16 amino acids. Germline loops: CDR1 SNHLY, CDR2 FYNNEI. With 6 bases clipped from V and 2 bases from J, the junction kept 7 bases outside the gene matches. Combining the CDR3 with reference TRBV2 and TRBJ2-1 gives the whole variable domain EPEVTQTPSHQVTQMGQEVILRCVPISNHLYFYWYRQILGQKVEFLVSFYNNEISEKSEIFDDQFSVERPDGSNFTLKIRSTKLEDSAMYFCASRFDRGLTYNEQFFGPGTRLTVL.